The clone carrying this TCR beta chain has more than one count but fewer than ten. These data originate in a study of blood T cells in healthy people across ages. Germline V CDR1 and CDR2: MNHEY, SVGAGI. The CDR3 is 14 amino acids. Together with a sample-barcoded 5' primer, a J-beta primer mix was included in a second PCR lasting about 7 to 11 cycles. A minimum of 2.5 million CDR3-containing paired-end reads was obtained for each sample. MiXCR, run by TCRdb on the 5' RACE reads, gives a single entry per CDR3 protein. The profile shows roughly 1,700,000 distinct CDR3 sequences, under 30% of them singletons.

The genes are TRBV6-5 and TRBJ2-1; unclear D gene. The assigned J gene may be wrong: the sequence end matches TRBJ2-7 better. The specimen was blood. The origin of this receptor is a woman in her thirties in good health. The CDR3 coding sequence is TGTGCCAGCAACCCCGGCAGCTCCTACAATGAGCAGTACTTC. Amino acid sequence: CASNPGSSYNEQYF.